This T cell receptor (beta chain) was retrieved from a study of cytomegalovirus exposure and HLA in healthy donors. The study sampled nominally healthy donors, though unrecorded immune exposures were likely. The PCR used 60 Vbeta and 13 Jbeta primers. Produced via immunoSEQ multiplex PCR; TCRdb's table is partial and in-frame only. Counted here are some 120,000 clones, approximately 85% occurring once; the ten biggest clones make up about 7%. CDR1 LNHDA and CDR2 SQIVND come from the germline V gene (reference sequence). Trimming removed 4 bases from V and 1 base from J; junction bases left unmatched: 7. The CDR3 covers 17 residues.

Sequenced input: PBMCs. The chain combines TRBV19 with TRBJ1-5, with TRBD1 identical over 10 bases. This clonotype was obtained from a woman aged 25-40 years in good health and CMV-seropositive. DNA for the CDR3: TGTGCCAGTAGTACACGGGACAGGGGCGGGAGCAATCAGCCCCAGCATTTT. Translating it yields CASSTRDRGGSNQPQHF.